These T cell receptor beta chains were read from a single sample in a study of cytomegalovirus exposure and HLA in healthy donors. TCRdb keeps only in-frame clones here, not all; method: immunoSEQ multiplex PCR. The repertoire has more than 85,000 clones, approximately 80% of them found once; the top ten carry under 2.5%. The sequencing sample was made of PBMCs. Receptors originate from a woman under 40 in good health and CMV-seronegative. The CDR3 runs from the conserved cysteine through the conserved F or W.

V: TRBV2
J: TRBJ1-3
CDR3: CASIPRGGNTIYF

V: TRBV6-1
J: TRBJ2-7
CDR3: CASRPTGGFTYEQYF

V: TRBV7-9
J: TRBJ1-4
CDR3: CASSFGGNEKLFF

V: TRBV7-2
J: TRBJ2-7
CDR3: CASRRLAGPYSPYEQYF

V: TRBV4-2
J: TRBJ2-4
CDR3: CASSQDYNVRGRYIQYF

V: TRBV30
J: TRBJ1-2
CDR3: CAWSVRQAEGYTF

V: TRBV9
J: TRBJ2-5
CDR3: CASSVGRGLRVETQYF

V: TRBV7-2
J: TRBJ1-2
CDR3: CASSHRDSNYGYTF

V: TRBV19
J: TRBJ2-7
CDR3: CASSTRTGDEQYF

V: TRBV7-2
J: TRBJ2-5
CDR3: CASSLSVQETQYF

V: TRBV7-9
J: TRBJ2-1
CDR3: CASSSWSTSGRGEQFF

V: TRBV18
J: TRBJ2-3
CDR3: CASSPNGQDLDTQYF

V: TRBV6-6
J: TRBJ2-7
CDR3: CASSSDRDHEQYF